The present entry profiles one T cell receptor beta chain with its context. Antigen unknown. Germline CDR1 reads ENHRY; CDR2 reads SYGVKD. The CDR3 consists of 13 residues. V dropped 11 bases and J dropped 0 bases, with 12 bases sitting between them. This sample was taken from a study of T-cell reconstitution after alpha-beta-depleted transplantation in children. Unique molecular identifiers were built into the TCRbeta library. One entry per CDR3 protein results from TCRdb running MiXCR on the PCR reads. The sample includes some 200,000 distinct CDR3 sequences, 7.5% to 9.5% of them seen just once. The study's findings and limits: Surviving recipient T cells and thymic progenitors accounted for the high day-60 TCRbeta diversity observed in some patients. A year had passed since transplant, and T-cell counts and diversity by then came mostly from newly produced T cells. The origin of alpha-beta T cells about two months after transplant was reportedly several hundred expanded graft clones.

The source is a male patient aged 2-15 years who had a stem cell transplant for acute myeloid leukemia, so the T cells may come from the graft donor. Sequenced here: PBMCs, mostly from graft donor cells, sampled 360 days after TCRalphabeta/CD19-depleted stem cell transplant. The rearrangement joins TRBV10-3 to TRBJ2-3; D tentatively reads TRBD1 or TRBD2 (5 bases each). As DNA, the CDR3 is TGTGCCCTAGGGGACGGGAGCACAGATACGCAGTATTTT. It codes for CALGDGSTDTQYF.